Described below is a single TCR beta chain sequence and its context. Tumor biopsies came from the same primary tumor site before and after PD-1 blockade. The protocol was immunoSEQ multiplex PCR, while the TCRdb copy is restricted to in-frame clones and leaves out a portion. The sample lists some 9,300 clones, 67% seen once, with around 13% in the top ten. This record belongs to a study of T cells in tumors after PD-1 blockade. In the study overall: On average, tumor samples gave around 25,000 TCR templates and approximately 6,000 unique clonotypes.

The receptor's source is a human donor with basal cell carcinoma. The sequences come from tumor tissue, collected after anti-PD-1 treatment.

CDR3 residues: CASSSGLTDTQYF. CDR3 sequence (DNA): TGTGCCAGTAGCTCCGGACTGACAGATACGCAGTATTTT. The rearrangement joins TRBV19 to TRBJ2-3; maybe TRBD2 (5 bases). V lost 6 bases and J lost 3, with 10 bases in between. The germline V gene encodes CDR1 LNHDA and CDR2 SQIVND (reference sequence). CDR3 length: 13 residues. The full variable domain, with the rest looked up from reference TRBV19 and TRBJ2-3, is DGGITQSPKYLFRKEGQNVTLSCEQNLNHDAMYWYRQDPGQGLRLIYYSQIVNDFQKGDIAEGYSVSREKKESFPLTVTSAQKNPTAFYLCASSSGLTDTQYFGPGTRLTVL.